These 25 T cell receptor beta chains were all obtained from the same sample, sequenced in a study of blood T cell repertoires in COVID-19. Repertoires were generated with immunoSEQ multiplex PCR, while TCRdb's copy carries only in-frame clones and drops some. The data show approximately 200,000 clones, 70% to 90% seen once. Source material: PBMCs or T cells enriched from blood (not recorded which). The receptors shown here come from a man aged 25 to 45 who had recovered from COVID-19.

The chain joins TRBV30 to TRBJ1-1, with D possibly TRBD1 on 5 matching bases. CDR3 length: 13 residues. Germline V gene data show CDR1 as GTSNPN and CDR2 as SVGIG (reference sequence). The V end was cut by 0 bases, the J end by 3 bases, with 8 bases between. The CDR3 nucleotides are TGTGCCTGGAGTGTACGGGGGTACACTGAAGCTTTCTTT. It encodes CAWSVRGYTEAFF.

The chain carries TRBV4-2 and TRBJ2-5; 7 nucleotides match TRBD1. This CDR3 is 17 amino acids long. Germline V CDR1 and CDR2: LGHNA, YNFKEQ. With V trimmed by 0 bases and J by 4 bases, 11 bases remained unmatched. CDR3 nucleotide sequence: TGTGCCAGCAGCCAAGAATCGTTCGGCAGGGGGACAGAGACCCAGTACTTC. Residues: CASSQESFGRGTETQYF.

This chain uses TRBV3-1 (or the pseudogene TRBV3-2) with TRBJ1-1; D gene unclear. The V end was cut by 2 bases, the J end by 6 bases, with 10 bases between. The CDR3 is 13 amino acids. The germline V gene has CDR1 LGHDT and CDR2 YNNKEL (reference sequence). The CDR3 coding sequence is TGTGCCAGCAGCCAACTTCATGGCCCTGAAGCTTTCTTT. Amino acids: CASSQLHGPEAFF.

The chain employs TRBV4-1 and TRBJ2-1; 8 nucleotides match TRBD2. V shed 6 bases, J shed 5 bases, and the junction held 3 bases outside the gene matches. Per germline, CDR1 MGHRA and CDR2 YSYEKL. The length of the CDR3 is 13 residues. CDR3 loop: CASRGLGDNEQFF. In nucleotides, the CDR3 is TGCGCCAGCAGGGGACTAGGGGACAATGAGCAGTTCTTC.

The rearrangement links TRBV11-3 to TRBJ2-7; the match to TRBD1 covers 7 bases. The germline gives CDR1 SGHNT, CDR2 YENEEA. V was clipped by 1 base and J by 2 bases; unmatched bases: 2. This CDR3 is 14 amino acids long. CDR3 bases: TGTGCCAGCAGCTTAGGCCAGGGGGCCTACGAGCAGTACTTC. This translates into CASSLGQGAYEQYF.

This rearrangement joins TRBV7-9 to TRBJ2-3; 7 bases are shared with TRBD2. Germline V gene lookup returns CDR1 SEHNR and CDR2 FQNEAQ (reference sequence). The trim removed 1 base at V and 5 bases at J, leaving 12 bases unmatched. This CDR3 is 17 amino acids long. The CDR3 region has the DNA TGTGCCAGCAGCTTAGACGGCAGGGACTATCTCATAGATACGCAGTATTTT. This encodes CASSLDGRDYLIDTQYF.

The chain employs TRBV5-4 and TRBJ1-1; D may be TRBD1 (5 bases). Germline V lookup: CDR1 SGHNT, CDR2 YYREEE (reference sequence). V was cut by 4 bases and J by 4 bases, with 8 bases left in between. This CDR3 has 12 amino acids. The CDR3 region is CASSGGSTEAFF. The CDR3 region has the DNA TGTGCCAGCAGCGGGGGGTCCACTGAAGCTTTCTTT.

V usage is TRBV9 and J usage is TRBJ2-2, with D perhaps matching TRBD1 (5 bases). The V and J ends lost 3 bases and 8 bases respectively, with 17 bases between them. The V gene's germline CDR1 is SGDLS and CDR2 YYNGEE. The length of the CDR3 is 15 residues. In DNA, the CDR3 is TGTGCCAGCAGCGCCAATCCTCAGGGTCCAGGGGAGCTGTTTTTT. This sequence encodes CASSANPQGPGELFF.

The chain recombines TRBV6-9 with TRBJ1-2; 8 bases match TRBD1. V dropped 8 bases and J dropped 5; count of bases not matched to a gene: 7. Germline values: CDR1 MNHGY, CDR2 SVAAGI. The CDR3 sequence is 13 residues long. The CDR3 spells CASFGQGQYGYTF. As DNA, the CDR3 is TGTGCCAGCTTTGGACAGGGACAGTATGGCTACACCTTC.

The chain employs TRBV7-7 and TRBJ2-5; TRBD2 matches 10 bases. Germline CDR1 reads SSHAT; CDR2 reads FNYEAQ (reference sequence). The V and J ends lost 2 bases and 1 base, in that order; junction bases with no gene match: 16. The CDR3 length is 20 residues. CDR3 region: CASSLYRKAGGEDLQETQYF. The CDR3 DNA follows: TGTGCCAGCAGCTTATATAGGAAAGCGGGAGGGGAGGACCTCCAAGAGACCCAGTACTTC.

J is TRBJ1-5 and V is TRBV28, with D perhaps matching TRBD1 (6 bases). Per germline, CDR1 MDHEN and CDR2 SYDVKM. The CDR3 totals 17 residues. Trimming cost V 3 bases and J 2 bases, with 17 bases left between them. CDR3 nucleotide sequence: TGTGCCAGCAGTTTTCGGGGACACCCGAGGGGCAATCAGCCCCAGCATTTT. It encodes CASSFRGHPRGNQPQHF. The whole variable domain, filled in from reference TRBV28 and TRBJ1-5, reads DVKVTQSSRYLVKRTGEKVFLECVQDMDHENMFWYRQDPGLGLRLIYFSYDVKMKEKGDIPEGYSVSREKKERFSLILESASTNQTSMYLCASSFRGHPRGNQPQHFGDGTRLSIL.

The chain uses TRBV2 and TRBJ2-7; possible D gene TRBD2, 5 bases. Trimming took off 6 bases at V and 3 bases at J, with 15 bases between the two ends. CDR1 SNHLY and CDR2 FYNNEI come from the germline V gene. The length of the CDR3 is 14 residues. Here the CDR3 DNA reads TGTGCCAGCAGAGTGAGCGGAGGTCACTACGAGCAGTACTTC. Its protein is CASRVSGGHYEQYF.

J is TRBJ1-1 and V is TRBV4-1; D not certain. CDR1 and CDR2 from the germline V gene are MGHRA and YSYEKL. The germline V and J ends were trimmed by 6 bases and 7 bases, with 18 bases remaining between them. The CDR3 runs 14 residues. For the CDR3, the DNA is TGCGCCAGCAGGCGTACCGATTTTACCGTTGAAGCTTTCTTT. Translated, it gives CASRRTDFTVEAFF.

The chain employs TRBV19 and TRBJ1-6; D remains ambiguous. Trimming left V 6 bases short and J 7 bases short, with 13 bases between. The germline V gene has CDR1 LNHDA and CDR2 SQIVND (reference sequence). This CDR3 spans 14 amino acids. The CDR3 sequence: CASRNVQSNSPLHF. For the CDR3, the DNA is TGTGCCAGTAGAAATGTACAGTCCAATTCACCCCTCCACTTT. Drawing the rest from reference TRBV19 and TRBJ1-6, the complete variable domain is DGGITQSPKYLFRKEGQNVTLSCEQNLNHDAMYWYRQDPGQGLRLIYYSQIVNDFQKGDIAEGYSVSREKKESFPLTVTSAQKNPTAFYLCASRNVQSNSPLHFGNGTRLTVT.

The chain has TRBV19 and TRBJ1-2, with 12 positions matching TRBD1. Germline V lookup: CDR1 LNHDA, CDR2 SQIVND (reference sequence). CDR3 size: 17 residues. J gave up 3 bases and V 6 bases, and 11 bases lay outside the gene matches. CDR3 amino acids: CASSPLGDRGLYYGYTF. CDR3 DNA: TGTGCCAGTAGCCCCCTTGGGGACAGGGGGCTCTACTATGGCTACACCTTC.

This chain uses TRBV7-9 with TRBJ2-7; D is undetermined. Trimming pared 2 bases from V and 6 bases from J, leaving 8 bases between. This CDR3 is built from 12 residues. CDR1 SEHNR and CDR2 FQNEAQ come from the germline V gene (reference sequence). The CDR3 loop reads CASSLRSSEQYF. The CDR3 bases are TGTGCCAGCAGCTTAAGGAGTAGCGAGCAGTACTTC.

Many counts were recorded for this clone. The chain uses TRBV4-2 and TRBJ2-3; D is perhaps TRBD1 (5 bases). Deletions cut 3 bases from V and 4 bases from J, with 14 bases between. Germline V lookup: CDR1 LGHNA, CDR2 YNFKEQ. CDR3 length: 15 amino acids. The CDR3 region has the DNA TGTGCCAGCAGCCAGTCAACAGGATCCCCAGATACGCAGTATTTT. Its protein is CASSQSTGSPDTQYF.

Written as DNA, the CDR3 is TGCGCCAGCAGCTTTAGAGATACGCAGTATTTT. Amino acids: CASSFRDTQYF. J is TRBJ2-3 and V is TRBV5-1; D unresolved. The CDR3 loop spans 11 amino acids. Germline values: CDR1 SGHRS, CDR2 YFSETQ. V lost 2 bases, J lost 5 bases, and 3 bases lay in between. The variable domain in full, with the rest retrieved from reference TRBV5-1 and TRBJ2-3, is KAGVTQTPRYLIKTRGQQVTLSCSPISGHRSVSWYQQTPGQGLQFLFEYFSETQRNKGNFPGRFSGRQFSNSRSEMNVSTLELGDSALYLCASSFRDTQYFGPGTRLTVL.

This clone was observed a handful of times. The V call is TRBV30, the J call TRBJ2-3; 8 positions agree with TRBD2. Germline assignment: CDR1 GTSNPN and CDR2 SVGIG (reference sequence). Losses at the gene ends were 2 bases for V and 4 bases for J; bases not matched to a gene: 5. The CDR3 sequence is 14 residues long. The CDR3 region has the DNA TGTGCCTGGAGTCGGGGGGGCCAGTCAGATACGCAGTATTTT. Translating gives CAWSRGGQSDTQYF.

The chain couples TRBV6-1 to TRBJ2-1; 12 bases agree with TRBD2. J gave up 9 bases and V 1 base, and 7 bases lay outside the gene matches. Germline V CDR1 and CDR2: MNHNS, SASEGT. This CDR3 spans 16 amino acids. CDR3 nucleotide sequence: TGTGCCAGCAGTGAAGGGTCTAGCGGGAGGGGTGGTGAGCAGTTCTTC. It yields the protein CASSEGSSGRGGEQFF.

The V gene is TRBV6-6, the J gene TRBJ1-5, with 8 bases fitting TRBD1. V shed 4 bases, J shed 6 bases, and the junction held 8 bases outside the gene matches. Germline V lookup: CDR1 MNHNY, CDR2 SVGAGI (reference sequence). The CDR3 covers 15 residues. The CDR3 DNA reads TGTGCCAGCAGTTTCCGGGACAGGCGTGGTCAGCCCCAGCATTTT. Amino acids: CASSFRDRRGQPQHF.

V and J are TRBV7-2 and TRBJ1-2; tentative D call: TRBD1 (5 bases). From germline, CDR1 is SGHTA and CDR2 FQGNSA. V shed 3 bases and J shed 3 bases, with 11 bases lying between them. CDR3 length equals 14 residues. The CDR3 DNA is TGTGCCAGCAGCTTTGGGGGGGGTGACTATGGCTACACCTTC. Amino acid sequence: CASSFGGGDYGYTF.

The chain is built from TRBV18 and TRBJ1-1; TRBD1 matches 7 bases. Germline CDR1 reads KGHSH; CDR2 reads LQKENI. The CDR3 is made up of 15 amino acids. Losses at the gene ends were 3 bases for V and 4 bases for J; bases not matched to a gene: 8. The CDR3 DNA sequence: TGTGCCAGCTCACCGAGACAGGGCGGAGGCACTGAAGCTTTCTTT. Its protein product is CASSPRQGGGTEAFF.

A single count supports this clone. The rearrangement joins TRBV6-5 to TRBJ1-2, with 9 nucleotides matching TRBD1. The CDR3 sequence is 15 residues long. Per the germline V gene, CDR1 is MNHEY and CDR2 is SVGAGI. V trimming: 2 bases; J trimming: 4 bases; junction bases outside the gene matches: 5. This chain's CDR3 is CASSYGDRELYGYTF. CDR3 nucleotide sequence: TGTGCCAGCAGTTACGGGGACAGGGAACTCTATGGCTACACCTTC.

The chain carries TRBV7-2 and TRBJ1-5; TRBD1 agrees at 10 bases. The V gene's germline CDR1 is SGHTA and CDR2 FQGNSA. Trimming took 6 bases from V and 3 from J; bases not matched to a gene: 2. The CDR3 totals 14 residues. The CDR3 reads CASRTGGANQPQHF. The CDR3, as DNA: TGTGCCAGCAGGACAGGGGGCGCCAATCAGCCCCAGCATTTT.